Below are 31 T cell receptor beta chains sequenced from a single sample in a study of molecular identifiers for immune sequencing clone quantification (dated by TCRdb to 2016 to 2019). Library generation was performed with PCR. Data came from an Illumina HiSeq 4000. TCRdb trimmed public reads at Q25 via fastp, called clones via MiXCR and kept in-frame beta chains. Here each entry gathers all rows of one CDR3 protein and keeps the most common genes and DNA. The sample table holds about 640,000 distinct CDR3 sequences, of which 20% were seen once. The leading ten clones occupy 0.85% of the sample. Sequencing was performed on naive CD8+ T cells from blood, with Jurkat cell RNA spiked in. In light of the paper, this sample's cell subset or site label describes: FACS-sorted CD8+CD4-CCR7+CD45RA+ naive T cells. The receptors stem from a human donor in good health. Some libraries in this study had Jurkat cell RNA spiked in.

The chain joins TRBV27 to TRBJ2-1; TRBD2 agrees at 7 bases. The germline V gene encodes CDR1 MNHEY and CDR2 SMNVEV (reference sequence). V shed 5 bases, J shed 13 bases, and the junction held 17 bases outside the gene matches. The CDR3 extends over 15 amino acids. CDR3 sequence: CASSPTSPTGGAQFF. The DNA for the CDR3 is TGTGCCAGCAGTCCGACTAGCCCTACTGGCGGGGCACAGTTCTTC.

There are many counts of this clonotype. V gene TRBV28 combines with J gene TRBJ2-3; possibly TRBD1 or TRBD2 for D (6 bases each). V lost 7 bases, J lost 2 bases, and 19 bases lay in between. Germline CDR1 MDHEN, CDR2 SYDVKM. CDR3 length: 16 amino acids. Written as DNA, the CDR3 is TGTGCCAGCATCCACGCGGGACAAATATCCACAGATACGCAGTATTTT. Its translation: CASIHAGQISTDTQYF.

The rearrangement joins TRBV9 to TRBJ1-3; D is unclear. V was trimmed by 1 base and J by 2 bases, leaving 19 bases between them. The CDR3 is 18 amino acids. CDR1 is SGDLS, CDR2 YYNGEE, per germline. The DNA of the CDR3 is TGTGCCAGCAGCGTAACGGTGGGCGTACTCAGCCCTGGAAACACCATATATTTT. It codes for CASSVTVGVLSPGNTIYF.

Many counts were recorded for this clonotype. The rearrangement joins TRBV30 to TRBJ1-1; 7 bases align to TRBD1. The ends lost 5 bases at V and 3 bases at J; junction bases unmatched: 9. The CDR3 has 14 amino acids. Germline V gene sequence: CDR1 GTSNPN, CDR2 SVGIG (reference sequence). This chain's CDR3 is CAWVTGYVDTEAFF. CDR3 nucleotide sequence: TGTGCCTGGGTGACAGGGTACGTAGACACTGAAGCTTTCTTT.

This clonotype was counted between two and nine times. CDR3 region: CASSQDVDAIWEQYF. The CDR3 DNA follows: TGCGCCAGCAGCCAAGATGTGGACGCAATTTGGGAGCAGTACTTC. The chain employs TRBV4-3 and TRBJ2-7; D remains unclear. Per the germline V gene, CDR1 is LGHNA and CDR2 is YSLEER. V was pared by 0 bases and J by 7 bases, with 16 bases between. The CDR3 totals 15 residues.

Note on this clonotype: A much larger clone differs from this one at a single base, so this may be a read error. As the CDR3 is not closed by the conserved phenylalanine or tryptophan, this likely results from a read error. V usage is TRBV7-6 and J usage is TRBJ2-3, with 8 bases matching TRBD1. The length of the CDR3 is 20 residues. Trimming took 1 base from V and 5 from J; bases not matched to a gene: 20. Germline CDR1 SGHVS, CDR2 FNYEAQ. The DNA for the CDR3 is TGTGCCAGCAGCTTAGATGCCCCTCTGGGGGGACAGGAGATAAAAGATACGCAGTATATT. Its translation: CASSLDAPLGGQEIKDTQYI.

This clonotype has ten or more counts. The chain links TRBV7-9 to TRBJ1-2; D gene uncertain. Germline V CDR1 and CDR2: SEHNR, FQNEAQ (reference sequence). This CDR3 spans 14 amino acids. Trimming took off 5 bases at V and 4 bases at J, with 14 bases between the two ends. The CDR3 nucleotides are TGTGCCAGCAGCCGTTTGGAGGGCACCTATGGCTACACCTTC. Its translation: CASSRLEGTYGYTF.

This clonotype was seen ten or more times. The chain joins TRBV3-1 to TRBJ2-3, with TRBD2 matching over 7 bases. V gave up 1 base and J gave up 6 bases; unmatched junction bases: 7. Germline loops: CDR1 LGHDT, CDR2 YNNKEL (reference sequence). CDR3 length: 15 residues. The CDR3 DNA sequence: TGTGCCAGCAGCCAAGTAGAACTAGCGATGGATACGCAGTATTTT. This translates into CASSQVELAMDTQYF.

This clonotype was seen a single time. A read error is possible here, since a much larger clone lies one base away. The J gene is TRBJ2-7, the V gene TRBV7-8, with unresolved D. The CDR3 totals 14 residues. Germline lookup yields CDR1 SGHVS and CDR2 FQNEAQ. The CDR3 DNA sequence: TGTGCCAGCAGCTTAGCGGACCTGGGCTACGGGCAGTACTTC. Translating gives CASSLADLGYGQYF.

This clonotype was counted at least ten times. The chain has TRBV27 and TRBJ2-7; either TRBD1 or TRBD2 may supply D (5 bases each). The germline V gene encodes CDR1 MNHEY and CDR2 SMNVEV (reference sequence). CDR3 length: 14 amino acids. With 2 bases removed from V and 5 bases from J, the gap between germline ends came to 13 bases. The CDR3 DNA reads TGTGCCAGCAGTTTACTCGGGGCGGAAAACGAGCAGTACTTC. Translated, it gives CASSLLGAENEQYF.

V is TRBV29-1 and J is TRBJ1-2; D remains unclear. The germline V gene has CDR1 SQVTM and CDR2 ANQGSEA. CDR3 size: 11 residues. Trimming left V 1 base short and J 7 bases short, with 7 bases between. CDR3 in amino acids: CSVEGGSGYTF. The CDR3 region has the DNA TGCAGCGTTGAAGGAGGTTCTGGCTACACCTTC.

This clonotype came up many times. This chain uses TRBV21-1 with TRBJ1-1; TRBD1, as called in the table, went unchecked against the DNA. TRBV21-1 is a known pseudogene. CDR3 size: 16 residues. CDR3: CASSPFPPRVRCEAFF. The CDR3 nucleotides are TGTGCCAGCAGCCCCTTTCCCCCGAGAGTGCGATGTGAAGCTTTCTTT.

Comments on this clonotype: A much larger clone sits a single nucleotide away, making a read error possible. This chain joins TRBV2 and TRBJ2-7; 7 nucleotides agree with TRBD1. CDR1 and CDR2 from the germline V gene are SNHLY and FYNNEI. There are 15 residues in the CDR3. CDR3 bases: TGTGCCAGCAGTGAAGGAGGGGGCGCATCCTACGAGCAGTGCTTC. It is translated as CASSEGGGASYEQCF.

This clonotype has at least ten counts. This chain links TRBV5-1 with TRBJ1-5, with 7 nucleotides matching TRBD1. Germline lookup yields CDR1 SGHRS and CDR2 YFSETQ. With 4 bases clipped from V and 0 bases from J, the junction kept 4 bases outside the gene matches. This CDR3 has 15 amino acids. In DNA, the CDR3 is TGCGCCAGCAGCCAACAGGGGTATAGCAATCAGCCCCAGCATTTT. Translation: CASSQQGYSNQPQHF.

A word on this clonotype: It may be a read error: a sequence one base away is much more abundant. The chain joins TRBV30 to TRBJ2-7; the match to TRBD2 covers 10 bases. CDR1 and CDR2 (germline): GTSNPN, SVGIG (reference sequence). The CDR3 is 13 residues long. Trimming cost V 2 bases and J 6 bases; bases outside gene matches: 4. CDR3: CAWSSSGSSEQYF. The CDR3 region has the DNA TGTGCCTGGAGTTCTAGCGGGAGTAGCGAGCAGTACTTC. The whole variable domain, filled in from reference TRBV30 and TRBJ2-7, reads SQTIHQWPATLVQPVGSPLSLECTVEGTSNPNLYWYRQAAGRGLQLLFYSVGIGQISSEVPQNLSASRPQDRQFILSSKKLLLSDSGFYLCAWSSSGSSEQYFGPGTRLTVT.

The V gene is TRBV6-5, the J gene TRBJ2-2, with a possible D match to TRBD1 (6 bases). Germline CDR1 and CDR2: MNHEY and SVGAGI. V lost 2 bases and J 1 base, leaving 11 bases between the germline ends. The CDR3 length is 16 residues. DNA of the CDR3: TGTGCCAGCAGTTACGGATTACAGGGGAACACCGGGGAGCTGTTTTTT. Amino acid sequence: CASSYGLQGNTGELFF.

V and J are TRBV27 and TRBJ2-3, with 8 bases matching TRBD2. This CDR3 contains 16 residues. Trimming cost V 5 bases and J 3 bases; bases outside gene matches: 10. CDR1 is MNHEY, CDR2 SMNVEV, per germline (reference sequence). The CDR3 sequence: CASSPLRAGGTDTQYF. The CDR3 DNA reads TGTGCCAGCAGTCCCCTACGCGCGGGAGGTACAGATACGCAGTATTTT.

CDR3 protein: CASSQFDRGGGGSEQYF. CDR3 nucleotides: TGCGCCAGCAGTCAGTTTGACCGAGGAGGGGGGGGGAGCGAGCAGTACTTC. The chain joins TRBV23-1 to TRBJ2-7; D is perhaps TRBD2 (7 bases). TRBV23-1 is placed among ORFs of uncertain function. Trimming pared 3 bases from V and 6 bases from J, leaving 24 bases between. This CDR3 is 17 amino acids long.

The chain employs TRBV11-2 and TRBJ2-7; TRBD2 matches 7 bases. This CDR3 spans 15 amino acids. The trim removed 4 bases at V and 3 bases at J, leaving 9 bases unmatched. Germline V gene data show CDR1 as SGHAT and CDR2 as FQNNGV. CDR3 nucleotide sequence: TGTGCCAGCAGCTCAGAGCGGGGTAGCTTCTACGAGCAGTACTTC. It encodes CASSSERGSFYEQYF.

At least ten counts were recorded for this clonotype. The chain recombines TRBV27 with TRBJ1-6; no firm D call. The CDR3 runs 12 residues. Germline CDR1 reads MNHEY; CDR2 reads SMNVEV (reference sequence). With 5 bases removed from V and 7 bases from J, the gap between germline ends came to 6 bases. CDR3 DNA sequence: TGTGCCAGCAGTCCATTCAATTCACCCCTCCACTTT. It yields the protein CASSPFNSPLHF.

In this sample, this clonotype turned up many times. The V and J genes are TRBV29-1 and TRBJ2-1; 13 nucleotides line up with TRBD2. Trimming took 7 bases from V and 8 from J; bases not matched to a gene: 8. Germline V gene data show CDR1 as SQVTM and CDR2 as ANQGSEA. The CDR3 is 14 amino acids. The CDR3 protein is CSATGTSGIYEQFF. CDR3 in DNA: TGCAGCGCTACCGGGACTAGCGGGATATATGAGCAGTTCTTC.

This clonotype was recorded many times. This chain uses TRBV19 with TRBJ2-7, with D possibly being TRBD2 (5 bases). CDR3 size: 14 residues. CDR1 LNHDA and CDR2 SQIVND come from the germline V gene (reference sequence). The V gene lost 5 bases and the J gene lost 0 bases, with 11 bases spanning the gap. CDR3 protein: CASSPGLRSYEQYF. CDR3 in DNA: TGTGCCAGTAGTCCTGGACTCCGCTCCTACGAGCAGTACTTC.

This clonotype was seen ten or more times. The J gene is TRBJ2-5, the V gene TRBV11-2; D possibly corresponds to TRBD1 (5 bases). CDR3 size: 15 residues. CDR1 and CDR2 (germline): SGHAT, FQNNGV. V lost 5 bases to trimming and J lost 2 bases, with 15 bases between them. CDR3 sequence reads: CASSRTPGSQETQYF. The CDR3 coding sequence is TGTGCCAGCAGCCGAACCCCAGGGTCTCAAGAGACCCAGTACTTC.

This clonotype was observed a handful of times. V gene TRBV11-2 combines with J gene TRBJ1-4; 7 nucleotides agree with TRBD1. The V and J ends lost 0 bases and 0 bases, in that order; junction bases with no gene match: 1. Per germline, CDR1 SGHAT and CDR2 FQNNGV. This CDR3 spans 16 amino acids. CDR3: CASSLEGTATNEKLFF. The CDR3 nucleotides read TGTGCCAGCAGCTTAGAGGGGACAGCAACTAATGAAAAACTGTTTTTT.

In its sample, this clonotype was seen many times. The rearrangement joins TRBV7-8 to TRBJ2-1, with D unresolved. Germline CDR1 SGHVS, CDR2 FQNEAQ. Trimming left V 0 bases short and J 1 base short, with 4 bases between. CDR3 length: 14 residues. DNA of the CDR3: TGTGCCAGCAGCTTAGCGTCTTCCTACAATGAGCAGTTCTTC. Amino acid sequence: CASSLASSYNEQFF.

This clonotype was found many times. The chain uses TRBV30 and TRBJ1-1; the D is unclear. From germline, CDR1 is GTSNPN and CDR2 SVGIG (reference sequence). The CDR3 runs 12 residues. The V gene lost 4 bases and the J gene lost 1 base, with 7 bases spanning the gap. The CDR3 is CAWTWGNTEAFF. The CDR3 nucleotides are TGTGCCTGGACCTGGGGGAACACTGAAGCTTTCTTT.

The genes are TRBV15 and TRBJ2-1; weak D call: TRBD2 (5 bases). CDR3 length: 15 residues. V lost 3 bases and J lost 9, with 18 bases in between. Germline V CDR1 and CDR2: LNHNV, YYDKDF (reference sequence). In DNA, the CDR3 is TGTGCCACCAGCAGCGCCGGGAACTCCGCTAGTGAGCAGTTCTTC. It is translated as CATSSAGNSASEQFF.

V and J are TRBV3-2 and TRBJ2-7. TRBV3-2 is listed as a pseudogene. The CDR3 is 14 residues long. The chain's CDR3 is CASSQDDLGYEQYF. CDR3 nucleotides: TGTGCCAGCAGCCAAGATGATTTGGGGTACGAGCAGTACTTC.

This clonotype was seen more than once but under ten times. The chain has TRBV20-1 and TRBJ2-1, with D tentatively TRBD1 (6 bases). Germline V lookup: CDR1 DFQATT, CDR2 SNEGSKA (reference sequence). V was trimmed by 5 bases and J by 5 bases, leaving 19 bases between them. This CDR3 is 15 amino acids long. The CDR3 is CSAYGQSAPHNEQFF. DNA for the CDR3: TGCAGTGCTTACGGACAGTCAGCACCCCACAATGAGCAGTTCTTC.

This chain links TRBV5-6 with TRBJ1-2, with D unresolved. Looked up from germline, CDR1 is SGHDT and CDR2 is YYEEEE. Trimming took off 1 base at V and 5 bases at J, with 6 bases between the two ends. The CDR3 has 12 amino acids. CDR3 bases: TGTGCCAGCAGCTTGCATAGTTATGGCTACACCTTC. This gives the protein CASSLHSYGYTF.

This clonotype was counted at least ten times. The rearrangement links TRBV4-1 to TRBJ1-1; 7 bases align to TRBD1. CDR1 is MGHRA and CDR2 is YSYEKL in the germline V gene. The CDR3 runs to 16 residues. V trimming: 4 bases; J trimming: 0 bases; junction bases outside the gene matches: 8. The CDR3 DNA reads TGCGCCAGCAGCCCCCGGACAGGCGAAATGAACACTGAAGCTTTCTTT. Amino acid sequence: CASSPRTGEMNTEAFF.